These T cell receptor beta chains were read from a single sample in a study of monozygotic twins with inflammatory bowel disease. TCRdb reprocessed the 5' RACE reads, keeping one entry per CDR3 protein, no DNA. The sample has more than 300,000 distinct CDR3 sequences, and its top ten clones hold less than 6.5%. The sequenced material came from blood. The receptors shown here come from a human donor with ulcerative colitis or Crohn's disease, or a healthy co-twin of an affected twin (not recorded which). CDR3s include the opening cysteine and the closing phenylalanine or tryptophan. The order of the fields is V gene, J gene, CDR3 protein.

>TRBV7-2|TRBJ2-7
CASSLAGGRGYEQYF
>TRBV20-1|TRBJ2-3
CSAREVTDTQYF
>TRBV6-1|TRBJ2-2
CASSRRGATGELFF
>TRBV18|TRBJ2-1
CASSPMRLAGGTYNEQFF
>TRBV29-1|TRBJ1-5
CSALTGGNQPQHF
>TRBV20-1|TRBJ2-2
CSASGQTGELFF
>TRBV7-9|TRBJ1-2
CASSLALGSSYGYTF
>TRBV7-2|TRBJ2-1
CASSAEVAGNNEQFF
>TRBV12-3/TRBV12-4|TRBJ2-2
CASSFRRRTNTGELFF
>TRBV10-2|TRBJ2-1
CASSEHRGAGAGRNNEKFF
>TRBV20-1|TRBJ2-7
CSAGGSSYEQYF
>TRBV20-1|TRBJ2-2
CSARADWTSTGELFF
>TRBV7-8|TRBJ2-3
CASSTRLAGKDTQYF
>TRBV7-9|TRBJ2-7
CASSQQGASEQYF
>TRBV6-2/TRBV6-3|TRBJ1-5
CASTDRAQPQHF
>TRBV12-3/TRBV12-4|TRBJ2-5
CASSLAQPGLKETQYF
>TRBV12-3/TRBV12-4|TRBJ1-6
CASRPIQGNSPLHF
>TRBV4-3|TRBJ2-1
CASSQDSAGAIYEQFF
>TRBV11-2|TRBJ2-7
CASSAKRPGQGAHEQYF
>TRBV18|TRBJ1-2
CASSPAKNGYTF
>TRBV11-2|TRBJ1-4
CASSPGPNEKLFF
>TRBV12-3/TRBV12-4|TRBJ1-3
CALQGVYGNTIYF
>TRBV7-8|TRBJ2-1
CASSGIGGTYNEQFF
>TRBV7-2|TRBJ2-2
CASSLPGLLGELFF
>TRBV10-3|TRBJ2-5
CAISERGAQETQYF
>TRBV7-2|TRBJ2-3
CASSSPQGVTDTQYF
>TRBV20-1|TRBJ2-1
CSARDPWTKYNEQFF
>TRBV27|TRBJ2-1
CASSSGREGRKFF
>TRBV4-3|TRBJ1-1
CASSQAGGAEAFF